This TCR beta chain appears in the sequencing data of a study of post-analysis software for immune sequencing data. Trimming shortened V by 2 bases and J by 1 base, and 12 bases separated the two germline ends. The CDR3 has 15 amino acids. Germline V gene lookup returns CDR1 SGHRS and CDR2 YFSETQ. Findings and limits, study-wide: The normalized Chao1 diversity of multiple sclerosis patients was significantly lower than that of controls. F measure clustering grouped samples strongly by preparation batch. A few TRBV segments appeared more often in patients than in controls, and TRBV5-6, TRBV5-1 and TRBV20-1 were among these.

Comments on this clonotype: Its specificity is not known.

Unique molecular identifiers had been added to the TCR beta cDNA libraries. Starting from roughly 1 to 10 million T cells, the study yielded about 500,000 cDNA molecules. One entry per CDR3 protein, called by TCRdb with MiXCR from the PCR reads. The table includes roughly 700,000 distinct CDR3 sequences, approximately 30% detected once. The clonotype was recovered from a girl aged 5 to 17 with multiple sclerosis. Source material: blood. The chain recombines TRBV5-1 with TRBJ2-5, with a tentative D call TRBD2 (6 bases). Written as DNA, the CDR3 is TGCGCCAGCAGCTTTTCCGGGGGACCCCAAGAGACCCAGTACTTC. Protein sequence: CASSFSGGPQETQYF.